One sample yielded the 5 T cell receptor beta chains listed below, sequenced in a study of T cell changes during pregnancy in multiple sclerosis. The data were produced by immunoSEQ multiplex PCR, yet TCRdb's version contains in-frame clones alone and is incomplete. Here the sample spans under 70,000 clones, around 90% being singletons. Source: CD4+ T cells from peripheral blood mononuclear cells, taken after pregnancy. The receptors come from a female donor with multiple sclerosis, enrolled in a pregnancy study.

J is TRBJ2-7 and V is TRBV2; D is perhaps TRBD1 (5 bases). The CDR3 spans 16 residues. Germline V gives CDR1 SNHLY, CDR2 FYNNEI. Deletions cut 7 bases from V and 2 bases from J, with 21 bases between. This CDR3 is CASTERGATAAYEQYF. CDR3 nucleotides: TGTGCCAGCACCGAGCGTGGCGCGACAGCAGCCTACGAGCAGTACTTC.

The CDR3 bases are TGTGCCAGCAGCTTTACAGGTTTAGACGAGCAGTACTTC. Encoded protein: CASSFTGLDEQYF. The chain carries TRBV11-1 and TRBJ2-7; D perhaps matches TRBD1 (5 bases). Germline values: CDR1 SGHAT, CDR2 FQDESV (reference sequence). The germline V and J ends were trimmed by 3 bases and 5 bases, with 11 bases remaining between them. The CDR3 loop spans 13 amino acids.

This sequence joins TRBV4-1 and TRBJ1-1; D might be TRBD1 (5 bases). The V and J ends lost 5 bases and 3 bases respectively, with 16 bases between them. From germline, CDR1 is MGHRA and CDR2 YSYEKL. The CDR3 is 15 residues long. The chain's CDR3 is CASSSRQGWDTEAFF. The CDR3 bases are TGCGCCAGCAGCAGCCGCCAGGGTTGGGACACTGAAGCTTTCTTT.

The chain combines TRBV10-1 with TRBJ1-1; TRBD1 might be the D (6 bases). The length of the CDR3 is 14 residues. Germline V gives CDR1 WNHNN, CDR2 SYGVQD (reference sequence). Trimming removed 7 bases at V and 4 bases at J, with 16 bases between. The CDR3 coding sequence is TGCGCCAGCACCCCTCAGTTAGGGGGCACTGAAGCTTTCTTT. This encodes CASTPQLGGTEAFF.

The J gene is TRBJ2-7, the V gene TRBV14; TRBD2 matches 15 bases. Germline V gene data show CDR1 as SGHDN and CDR2 as FVKESK. The junction had 14 bases not matched to a gene; V was cut back by 0 bases and J by 5 bases. This CDR3 comprises 20 residues. DNA of the CDR3: TGTGCCAGCAGCCAAGATCGGGCGGGGACTAGCGGGAGGAAGTCGGACGAGCAGTACTTC. Protein product: CASSQDRAGTSGRKSDEQYF.